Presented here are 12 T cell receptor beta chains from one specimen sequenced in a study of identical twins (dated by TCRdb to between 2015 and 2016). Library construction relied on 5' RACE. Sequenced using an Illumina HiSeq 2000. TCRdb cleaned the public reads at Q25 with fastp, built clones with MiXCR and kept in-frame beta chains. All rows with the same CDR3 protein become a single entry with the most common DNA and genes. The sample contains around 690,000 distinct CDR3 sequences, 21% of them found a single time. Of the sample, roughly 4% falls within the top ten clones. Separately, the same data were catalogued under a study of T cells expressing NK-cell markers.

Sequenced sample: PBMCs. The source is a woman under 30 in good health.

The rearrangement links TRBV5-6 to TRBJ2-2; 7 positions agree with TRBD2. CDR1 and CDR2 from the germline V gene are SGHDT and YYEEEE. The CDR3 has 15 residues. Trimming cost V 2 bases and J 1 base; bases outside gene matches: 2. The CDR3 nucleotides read TGTGCCAGCAGCTTTTCTAGCGGGAACACCGGGGAGCTGTTTTTT. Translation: CASSFSSGNTGELFF.

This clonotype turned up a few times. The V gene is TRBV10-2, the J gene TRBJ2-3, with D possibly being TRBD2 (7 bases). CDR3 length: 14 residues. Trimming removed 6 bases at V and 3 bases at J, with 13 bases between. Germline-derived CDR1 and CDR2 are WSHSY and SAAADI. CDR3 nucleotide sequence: TGCGCCAGCAGATGGGGGGGGCGGACAGATACGCAGTATTTT. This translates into CASRWGGRTDTQYF.

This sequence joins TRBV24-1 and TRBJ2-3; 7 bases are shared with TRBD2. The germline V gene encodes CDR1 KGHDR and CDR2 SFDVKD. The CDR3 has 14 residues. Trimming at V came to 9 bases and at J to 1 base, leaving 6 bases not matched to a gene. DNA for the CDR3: TGTGCCACCTCCTTAAGCGGGGGCACAGATACGCAGTATTTT. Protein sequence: CATSLSGGTDTQYF.

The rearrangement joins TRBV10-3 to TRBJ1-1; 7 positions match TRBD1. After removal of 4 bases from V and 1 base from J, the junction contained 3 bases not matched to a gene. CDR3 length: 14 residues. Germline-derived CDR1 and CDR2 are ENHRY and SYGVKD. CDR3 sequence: CAISVDRQNTEAFF. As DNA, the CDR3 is TGTGCCATCAGTGTGGACAGGCAGAACACTGAAGCTTTCTTT.

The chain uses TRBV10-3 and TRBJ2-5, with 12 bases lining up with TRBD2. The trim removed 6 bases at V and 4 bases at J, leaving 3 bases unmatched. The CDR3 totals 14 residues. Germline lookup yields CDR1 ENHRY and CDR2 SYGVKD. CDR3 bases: TGTGCCATCAGGGCTAGCGGGAGGGTAGAGACCCAGTACTTC. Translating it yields CAIRASGRVETQYF.

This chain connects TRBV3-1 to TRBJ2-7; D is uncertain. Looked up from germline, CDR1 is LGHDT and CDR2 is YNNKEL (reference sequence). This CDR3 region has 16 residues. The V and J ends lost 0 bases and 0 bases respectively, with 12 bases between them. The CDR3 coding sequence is TGTGCCAGCAGCCAAGATCCGGCAGCGAGCTCCTACGAGCAGTACTTC. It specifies CASSQDPAASSYEQYF.

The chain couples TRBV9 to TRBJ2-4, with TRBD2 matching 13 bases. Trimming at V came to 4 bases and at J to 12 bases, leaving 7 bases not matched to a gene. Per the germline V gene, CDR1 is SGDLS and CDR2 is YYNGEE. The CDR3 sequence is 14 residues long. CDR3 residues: CASSPGTSGTTQYF. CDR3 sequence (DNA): TGTGCCAGCAGCCCGGGGACTAGCGGGACTACTCAGTACTTC.

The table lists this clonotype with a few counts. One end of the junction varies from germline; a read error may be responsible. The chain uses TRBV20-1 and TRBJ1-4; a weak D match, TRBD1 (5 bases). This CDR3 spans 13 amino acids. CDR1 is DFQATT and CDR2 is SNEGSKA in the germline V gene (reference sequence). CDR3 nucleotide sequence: TGCAGTGCTAGAGCTAGGGGTAATGAGAAACTGTTTTTT. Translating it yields CSARARGNEKLFF.

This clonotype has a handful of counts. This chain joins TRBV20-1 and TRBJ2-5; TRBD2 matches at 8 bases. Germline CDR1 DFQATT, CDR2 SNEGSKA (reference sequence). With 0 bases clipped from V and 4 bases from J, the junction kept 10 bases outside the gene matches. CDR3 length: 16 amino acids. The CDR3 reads CSARDWTGGGGETQYF. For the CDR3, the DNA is TGCAGTGCTAGAGATTGGACGGGAGGGGGAGGAGAGACCCAGTACTTC.

CDR3 nucleotides: TGCAGTGCTACCGCGACAGGGGACTATGGCTACACCTTC. Amino acids: CSATATGDYGYTF. V is TRBV20-1 and J is TRBJ1-2; 8 positions agree with TRBD1. The CDR3 spans 13 residues. The junction had 4 bases not matched to a gene; V was cut back by 4 bases and J by 3 bases. CDR1 DFQATT and CDR2 SNEGSKA come from the germline V gene (reference sequence).

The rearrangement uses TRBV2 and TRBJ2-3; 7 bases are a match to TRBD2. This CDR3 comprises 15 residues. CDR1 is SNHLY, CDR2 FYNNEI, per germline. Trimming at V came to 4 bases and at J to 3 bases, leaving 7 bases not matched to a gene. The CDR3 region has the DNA TGTGCCAGCAGTGCGGGCCTCGGGAGGACAGATACGCAGTATTTT. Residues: CASSAGLGRTDTQYF.

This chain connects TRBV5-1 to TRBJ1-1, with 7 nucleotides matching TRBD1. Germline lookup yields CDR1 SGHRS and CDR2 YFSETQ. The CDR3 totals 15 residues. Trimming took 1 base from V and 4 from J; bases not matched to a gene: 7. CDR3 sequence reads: CASSLTGRGFTEAFF. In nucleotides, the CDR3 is TGCGCCAGCAGCTTGACCGGCAGGGGGTTCACTGAAGCTTTCTTT.